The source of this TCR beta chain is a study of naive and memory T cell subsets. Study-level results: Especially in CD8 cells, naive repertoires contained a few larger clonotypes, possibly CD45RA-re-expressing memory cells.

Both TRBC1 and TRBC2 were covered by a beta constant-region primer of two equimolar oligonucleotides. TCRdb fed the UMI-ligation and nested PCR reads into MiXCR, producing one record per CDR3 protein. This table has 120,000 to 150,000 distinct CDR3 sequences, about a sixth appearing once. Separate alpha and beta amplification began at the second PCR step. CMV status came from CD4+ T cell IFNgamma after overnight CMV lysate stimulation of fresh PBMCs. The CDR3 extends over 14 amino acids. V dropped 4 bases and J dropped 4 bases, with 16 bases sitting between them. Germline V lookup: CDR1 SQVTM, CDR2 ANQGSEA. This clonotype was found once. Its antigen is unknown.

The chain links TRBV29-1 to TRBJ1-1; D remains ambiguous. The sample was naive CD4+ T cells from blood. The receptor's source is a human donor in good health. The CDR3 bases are TGCAGCGTTGCACATCTTGGGTCAGGCACTGAAGCTTTCTTT. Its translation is CSVAHLGSGTEAFF.